This T cell receptor beta chain appears in the sequencing data of a study of blood T cells in healthy people across ages. This CDR3 region has 15 residues. V was pared by 4 bases and J by 7 bases, with 19 bases between. Alongside a J-beta primer mix, a sample-barcoded 5' primer served in a second PCR lasting roughly 6 to 12 cycles. A minimum of 3 million CDR3-containing paired-end reads was obtained for each sample. Using its own MiXCR run on the 5' RACE reads, TCRdb lists one record per CDR3 protein. The repertoire includes about 1.8 million distinct CDR3 sequences, about 49% of them detected once, and roughly 2% sits in the top ten. Each donor was a healthy Caucasian individual from Russia, aged roughly 6 to 90.

The rearrangement links TRBV12-3 or TRBV12-4 to TRBJ2-5; a possible D gene is TRBD1 (6 bases). The clonotype comes from a woman aged 35 to 49 in good health. The source material was blood. Written as DNA, the CDR3 is TGTGCCAGCAGTTCGGACAGCTTTCCGTTGGGGACCCAGTACTTC. Amino acids: CASSSDSFPLGTQYF.